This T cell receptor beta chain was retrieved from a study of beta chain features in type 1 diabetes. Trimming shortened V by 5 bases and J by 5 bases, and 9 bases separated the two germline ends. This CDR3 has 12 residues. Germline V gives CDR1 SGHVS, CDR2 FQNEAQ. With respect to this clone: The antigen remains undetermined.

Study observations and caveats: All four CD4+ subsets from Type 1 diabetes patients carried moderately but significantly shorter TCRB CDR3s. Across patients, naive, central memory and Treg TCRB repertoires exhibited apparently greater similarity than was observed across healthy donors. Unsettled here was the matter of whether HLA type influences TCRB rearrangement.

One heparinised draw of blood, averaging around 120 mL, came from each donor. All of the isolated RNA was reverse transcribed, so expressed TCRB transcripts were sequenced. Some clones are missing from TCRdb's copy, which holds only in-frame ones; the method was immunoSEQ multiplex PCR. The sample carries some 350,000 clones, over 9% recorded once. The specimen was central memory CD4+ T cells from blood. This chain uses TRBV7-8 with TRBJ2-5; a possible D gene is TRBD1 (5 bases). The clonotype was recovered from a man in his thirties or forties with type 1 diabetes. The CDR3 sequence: CASSTTGETQYF. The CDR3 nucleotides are TGTGCCAGCAGCACAACAGGCGAGACCCAGTACTTC.